This TCR beta chain was recorded in a study of CD8 T cells in Susac syndrome. Overall study results and limits: The CD4+ T cell repertoires in Susac syndrome were not clonally expanded.

In the case of this clonotype: Its antigen is not known.

This CDR3 is built from 15 residues. Germline V gives CDR1 LGHDT, CDR2 YNNKEL (reference sequence). V was clipped by 0 bases and J by 4 bases, with 10 bases between them. FACS was used to enrich TEMRA cells, whereas the CD8+ and CD4+ T cells were obtained by negative isolation. Random hexamers were used to reverse transcribe roughly 0.5 to 1 ug of RNA. Amplification of TCR beta CDR3 across 54 Vbeta and 13 Jbeta was performed with immunoSEQ multiplex PCR. TCRdb re-derived calls from the immunoSEQ multiplex PCR reads in MiXCR, one entry per CDR3 protein. The data contain around 110,000 distinct CDR3 sequences, 96% of them seen just once; the ten biggest clones take up approximately 0.15%.

This chain connects TRBV3-1 to TRBJ1-5, with D perhaps TRBD1 (6 bases). The clonotype was recovered from a human donor with Susac syndrome. What was sequenced was CD4+ T cells from PBMCs. In DNA form, the CDR3 reads TGTGCCAGCAGCCAAGAATGGCAGGGGAATCAGCCCCAGCATTTT. It is translated as CASSQEWQGNQPQHF.